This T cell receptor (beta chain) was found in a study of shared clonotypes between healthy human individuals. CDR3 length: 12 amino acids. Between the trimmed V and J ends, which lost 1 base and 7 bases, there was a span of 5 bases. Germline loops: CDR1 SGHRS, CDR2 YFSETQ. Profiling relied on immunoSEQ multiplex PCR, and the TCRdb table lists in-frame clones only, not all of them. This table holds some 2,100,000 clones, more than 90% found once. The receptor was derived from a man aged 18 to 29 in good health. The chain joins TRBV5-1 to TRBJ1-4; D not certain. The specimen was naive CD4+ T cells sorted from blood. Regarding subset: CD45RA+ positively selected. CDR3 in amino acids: CASSLSGEKLFF. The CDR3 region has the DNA TGCGCCAGCAGCTTGTCAGGTGAAAAACTGTTTTTT.